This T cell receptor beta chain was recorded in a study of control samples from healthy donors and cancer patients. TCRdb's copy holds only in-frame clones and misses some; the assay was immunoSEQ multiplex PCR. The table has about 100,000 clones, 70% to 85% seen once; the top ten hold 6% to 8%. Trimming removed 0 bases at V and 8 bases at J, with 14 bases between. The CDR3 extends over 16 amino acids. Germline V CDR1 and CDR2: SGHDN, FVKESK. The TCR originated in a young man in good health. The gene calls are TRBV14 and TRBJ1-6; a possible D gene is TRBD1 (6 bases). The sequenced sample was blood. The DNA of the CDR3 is TGTGCCAGCAGCCAAGATATCGGGGGCATGTATTCACCCCTCCACTTT. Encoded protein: CASSQDIGGMYSPLHF. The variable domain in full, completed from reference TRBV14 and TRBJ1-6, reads EAGVTQFPSHSVIEKGQTVTLRCDPISGHDNLYWYRRVMGKEIKFLLHFVKESKQDESGMPNNRFLAERTGGTYSTLKVQPAELEDSGVYFCASSQDIGGMYSPLHFGNGTRLTVT.